The sequence of this T cell receptor (beta chain) was determined in a study of T-cell memory formation after mild COVID-19. TCRdb used MiXCR to reprocess the 5' RACE reads, holding one entry per CDR3 protein. In the table there are over 150,000 distinct CDR3 sequences, roughly 13% of which are singletons. Trimming cost V 5 bases and J 6 bases, with 18 bases left between them. The CDR3 loop spans 15 amino acids. Study observations and caveats: Later expanders leaned toward CD4+, whereas clones contracting from day 15 to 85 were balanced CD4/CD8.

This clonotype has ten or more counts. The antigen is not known. This chain connects TRBV12-3 or TRBV12-4 to TRBJ2-3; a possible D gene is TRBD1 (6 bases). The TCR was taken from a young man who had mild COVID-19 (a few samples of this study predate the infection). Cell type and time point are not known. Sample: PBMCs or a T cell subset sorted from them (not recorded which). The CDR3 sequence: CASSLHRVQQDTQYF. CDR3 nucleotide sequence: TGTGCCAGCAGTCTCCACAGGGTACAGCAGGATACGCAGTATTTT.